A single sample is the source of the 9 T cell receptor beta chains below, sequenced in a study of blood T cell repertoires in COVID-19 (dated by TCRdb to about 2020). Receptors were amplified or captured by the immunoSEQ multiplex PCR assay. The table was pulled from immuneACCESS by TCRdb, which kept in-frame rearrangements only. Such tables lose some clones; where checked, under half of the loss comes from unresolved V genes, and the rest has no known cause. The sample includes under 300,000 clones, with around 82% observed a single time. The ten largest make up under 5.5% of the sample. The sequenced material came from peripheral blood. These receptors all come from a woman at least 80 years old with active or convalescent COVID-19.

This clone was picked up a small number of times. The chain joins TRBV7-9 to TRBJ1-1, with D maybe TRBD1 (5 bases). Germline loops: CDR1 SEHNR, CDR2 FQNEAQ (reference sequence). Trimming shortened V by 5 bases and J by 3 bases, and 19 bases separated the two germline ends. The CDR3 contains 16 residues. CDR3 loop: CASSPYRGGVDTEAFF. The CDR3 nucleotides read TGTGCCAGCAGCCCCTATCGGGGCGGGGTGGACACTGAAGCTTTCTTT. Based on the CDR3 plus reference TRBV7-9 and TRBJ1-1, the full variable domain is DTGVSQNPRHKITKRGQNVTFRCDPISEHNRLYWYRQTLGQGPEFLTYFQNEAQLEKSRLLSDRFSAERPKGSFSTLEIQRTEQGDSAMYLCASSPYRGGVDTEAFFGQGTRLTVV.

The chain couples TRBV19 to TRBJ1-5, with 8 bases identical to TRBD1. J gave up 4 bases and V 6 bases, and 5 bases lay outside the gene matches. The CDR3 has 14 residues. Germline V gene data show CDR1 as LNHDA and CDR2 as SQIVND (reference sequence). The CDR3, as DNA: TGTGCCAGTAGGGTGACAGGGGAAAATCAGCCCCAGCATTTT. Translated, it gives CASRVTGENQPQHF.

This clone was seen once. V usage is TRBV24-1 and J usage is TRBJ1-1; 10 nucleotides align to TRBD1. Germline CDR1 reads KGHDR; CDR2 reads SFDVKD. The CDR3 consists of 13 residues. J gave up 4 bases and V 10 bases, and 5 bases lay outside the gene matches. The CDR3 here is CATRGQGGTEAFF. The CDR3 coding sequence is TGTGCCACGAGAGGACAGGGGGGCACTGAAGCTTTCTTT.

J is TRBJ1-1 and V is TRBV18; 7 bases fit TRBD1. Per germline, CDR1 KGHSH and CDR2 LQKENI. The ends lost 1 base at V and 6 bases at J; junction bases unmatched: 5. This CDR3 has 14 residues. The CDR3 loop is CASSPQGAGAEAFF. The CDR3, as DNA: TGTGCCAGCTCACCACAGGGGGCAGGGGCTGAAGCTTTCTTT.

The CDR3, as DNA: TGTGCCAGCAGCCGCTTAGCGGGGGGAAACACCGGGGAGCTGTTTTTT. This encodes CASSRLAGGNTGELFF. The V call is TRBV3-1 (or the pseudogene TRBV3-2), the J call TRBJ2-2, with TRBD2 identical over 10 bases. CDR1 and CDR2 (germline): LGHDT, YNNKEL (reference sequence). The CDR3 runs 16 residues. The trim removed 4 bases at V and 2 bases at J, leaving 4 bases unmatched.

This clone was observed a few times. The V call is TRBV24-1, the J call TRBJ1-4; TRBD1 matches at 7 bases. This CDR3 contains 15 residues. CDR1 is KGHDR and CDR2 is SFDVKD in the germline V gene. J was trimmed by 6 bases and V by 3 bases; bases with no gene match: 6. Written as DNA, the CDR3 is TGTGCCACCAGTGATACAGGGGCTTCGGATGAAAAACTGTTTTTT. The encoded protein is CATSDTGASDEKLFF.

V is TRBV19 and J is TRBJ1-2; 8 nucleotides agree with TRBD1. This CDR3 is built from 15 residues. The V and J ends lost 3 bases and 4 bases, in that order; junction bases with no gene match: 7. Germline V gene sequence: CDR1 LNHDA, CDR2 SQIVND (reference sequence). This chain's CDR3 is CASSMIRDRFYGYTF. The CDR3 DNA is TGTGCCAGTAGTATGATAAGGGACAGGTTCTATGGCTACACCTTC.

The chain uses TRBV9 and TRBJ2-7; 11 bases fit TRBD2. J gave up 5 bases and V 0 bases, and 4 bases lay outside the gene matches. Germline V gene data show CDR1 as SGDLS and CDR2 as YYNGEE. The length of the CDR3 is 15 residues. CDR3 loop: CASSVVVSGRDEQYF. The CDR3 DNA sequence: TGTGCCAGCAGCGTAGTGGTTAGCGGGAGGGACGAGCAGTACTTC.

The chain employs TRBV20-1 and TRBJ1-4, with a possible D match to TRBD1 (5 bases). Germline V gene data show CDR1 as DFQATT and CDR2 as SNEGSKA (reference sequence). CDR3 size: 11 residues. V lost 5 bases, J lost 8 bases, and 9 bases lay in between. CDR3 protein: CSALPGEKLFF. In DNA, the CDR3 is TGCAGTGCTTTACCAGGGGAAAAACTGTTTTTT.